What follows are 20 T cell receptor beta chains derived from one specimen sequenced in a study of blood T cell repertoires in COVID-19. Here immunoSEQ multiplex PCR was the method, and the copy in TCRdb shows in-frame clones only, minus some. Among some 200,000 clones listed, about 87% were seen once. The material sequenced was peripheral blood. These receptor sequences come from a man aged 40-50 years with active or convalescent COVID-19.

CDR3 amino acids: CASSLQRNQPQHF. The CDR3 nucleotides are TGTGCCAGCAGCCTTCAGCGGAATCAGCCCCAGCATTTT. The chain joins TRBV28 to TRBJ1-5; D not certain. The CDR3 contains 13 residues. Germline values: CDR1 MDHEN, CDR2 SYDVKM. The V gene lost 6 bases and the J gene lost 4 bases, with 10 bases spanning the gap.

The J gene is TRBJ2-1, the V gene TRBV7-3, with D perhaps matching TRBD1 (5 bases). The V gene's germline CDR1 is SGHTA and CDR2 FQGTGA. This CDR3 comprises 13 residues. The V and J ends lost 6 bases and 8 bases respectively, with 14 bases between them. CDR3 region: CASRSTVGHEQFF. DNA of the CDR3: TGTGCCAGCAGATCAACAGTGGGGCATGAGCAGTTCTTC.

This clone was observed once. The V call is TRBV18, the J call TRBJ2-2, with D unclear. The CDR3 is made up of 15 amino acids. Trimming took off 3 bases at V and 0 bases at J, with 8 bases between the two ends. Germline V gives CDR1 KGHSH, CDR2 LQKENI. The DNA of the CDR3 is TGTGCCAGCTCACCCGAGGTCGCGAACACCGGGGAGCTGTTTTTT. Translating gives CASSPEVANTGELFF.

V usage is TRBV27 and J usage is TRBJ1-6; TRBD1 might be the D (6 bases). The CDR3 has 14 residues. Deletions cut 0 bases from V and 11 bases from J, with 11 bases between. Germline V lookup: CDR1 MNHEY, CDR2 SMNVEV (reference sequence). CDR3 DNA: TGTGCCAGCAGTTTATCGGGGGGGCTAGCACCCCTCCACTTT. Amino acid sequence: CASSLSGGLAPLHF.

The DNA of the CDR3 is TGTGCCAGCAGCCGTGGGGGGTCCTACGAGCAGTACTTC. Translating gives CASSRGGSYEQYF. The chain couples TRBV6-2 or TRBV6-3 to TRBJ2-7; D might be TRBD2 (6 bases). Trimming took off 6 bases at V and 1 base at J, with 10 bases between the two ends. Germline V gene data show CDR1 as MNHEY and CDR2 as SVGEGT. The CDR3 is 13 residues long.

V gene TRBV10-1 combines with J gene TRBJ1-1, with D maybe TRBD1 (6 bases). The CDR3 extends over 13 amino acids. V dropped 4 bases and J dropped 3 bases, with 9 bases sitting between them. CDR1 is WNHNN and CDR2 is SYGVQD in the germline V gene (reference sequence). The CDR3 DNA follows: TGCGCCAGCAGTGCAGGGGTGTACACTGAAGCTTTCTTT. It translates to CASSAGVYTEAFF.

The rearrangement uses TRBV27 and TRBJ1-1, with 9 bases lining up with TRBD1. The CDR3 runs to 14 residues. Trimming took 5 bases from V and 5 from J; bases not matched to a gene: 6. CDR1 is MNHEY, CDR2 SMNVEV, per germline (reference sequence). The CDR3 coding sequence is TGTGCCAGCAGTCCGAGACAGGGGGGGACTGAAGCTTTCTTT. Its translation is CASSPRQGGTEAFF.

This rearrangement joins TRBV9 to TRBJ1-3; D is unclear. The CDR3 is 14 amino acids. V lost 0 bases and J lost 3, with 7 bases in between. Germline CDR1 and CDR2: SGDLS and YYNGEE. CDR3 amino acids: CASSVEQNGNTIYF. In DNA, the CDR3 is TGTGCCAGCAGCGTAGAACAGAATGGAAACACCATATATTTT.

The chain is built from TRBV2 and TRBJ2-5; TRBD2 agrees at 12 bases. The V gene's germline CDR1 is SNHLY and CDR2 FYNNEI. This CDR3 comprises 14 residues. Trimming took 4 bases from V and 5 from J; bases not matched to a gene: 2. The CDR3 loop is CASSGLAGVETQYF. Here the CDR3 DNA reads TGTGCCAGCAGTGGACTAGCGGGGGTTGAGACCCAGTACTTC.

This chain uses TRBV7-2 with TRBJ1-1; 8 bases line up with TRBD1. Per the germline V gene, CDR1 is SGHTA and CDR2 is FQGNSA. There are 15 residues in the CDR3. The V and J ends lost 6 bases and 4 bases, in that order; junction bases with no gene match: 10. The CDR3 DNA is TGTGCCAGCAGTCCCGGACAGGGTAAGGGCACTGAAGCTTTCTTT. It yields the protein CASSPGQGKGTEAFF.

The chain employs TRBV6-5 and TRBJ1-3; D is ambiguous. The length of the CDR3 is 13 residues. V lost 6 bases to trimming and J lost 5 bases, with 11 bases between them. Germline V lookup: CDR1 MNHEY, CDR2 SVGAGI. The CDR3 is CASSYDMRNTIYF. CDR3 nucleotide sequence: TGTGCCAGCAGCTATGACATGAGAAACACCATATATTTT.

The V and J genes are TRBV27 and TRBJ1-6; the match to TRBD1 covers 7 bases. Trimming cost V 9 bases and J 6 bases; bases outside gene matches: 23. This CDR3 is built from 19 residues. Germline-derived CDR1 and CDR2 are MNHEY and SMNVEV (reference sequence). The CDR3 coding sequence is TGTGCCAGTAGCCGCCGATTCCTTTCCGGGACAGAAGTTAATTCACCCCTCCACTTT. It codes for CASSRRFLSGTEVNSPLHF.

The V call is TRBV5-6, the J call TRBJ2-3, with TRBD1 as a possible D gene (6 bases). Germline lookup yields CDR1 SGHDT and CDR2 YYEEEE. V was clipped by 0 bases and J by 1 base, with 12 bases between them. The CDR3 length is 16 residues. CDR3 sequence (DNA): TGTGCCAGCAGCTTGGACAGGGCCTTAGGCACAGATACGCAGTATTTT. Translating gives CASSLDRALGTDTQYF.

The chain carries TRBV7-2 and TRBJ1-2, with a tentative D call TRBD1 (6 bases). From germline, CDR1 is SGHTA and CDR2 FQGNSA. The CDR3 has 16 amino acids. The V end lost 5 bases, the J end lost 2 bases, and 18 bases lay between the germline ends. CDR3 sequence reads: CASSPSSRTVNYGYTF. In nucleotides, the CDR3 is TGTGCCAGCAGCCCCTCGTCGAGGACAGTGAACTATGGCTACACCTTC.

This chain uses TRBV20-1 with TRBJ2-3, with no clear D. The CDR3 covers 10 residues. Trimming shortened V by 6 bases and J by 2 bases, and 3 bases separated the two germline ends. Germline values: CDR1 DFQATT, CDR2 SNEGSKA (reference sequence). CDR3 nucleotide sequence: TGCAGTGCCTACACAGATACGCAGTATTTT. Protein product: CSAYTDTQYF.

This chain joins TRBV9 and TRBJ1-3; tentatively, D is TRBD1 (6 bases). Germline CDR1 reads SGDLS; CDR2 reads YYNGEE. The CDR3 consists of 15 residues. The ends were cut back, 4 bases at V and 4 bases at J, with 15 bases in the middle. Here the CDR3 reads CASSPTGRAGNTIYF. The CDR3 DNA reads as TGTGCCAGCAGCCCAACAGGGCGGGCGGGAAACACCATATATTTT.

V gene TRBV10-1 combines with J gene TRBJ2-2; TRBD2 is a possible D gene (6 bases). Looked up from germline, CDR1 is WNHNN and CDR2 is SYGVQD (reference sequence). V lost 2 bases, J lost 4 bases, and 8 bases lay in between. CDR3 length: 14 residues. The chain's CDR3 is CASSEVGGTGELFF. In DNA, the CDR3 is TGCGCCAGCAGTGAGGTGGGGGGCACCGGGGAGCTGTTTTTT.

The chain combines TRBV5-6 with TRBJ2-5; D is possibly TRBD2 (5 bases). Trimming took 4 bases from V and 2 from J, leaving 9 bases between them. The CDR3 loop spans 13 amino acids. In germline, CDR1 is SGHDT, CDR2 YYEEEE. CDR3 sequence: CASSRRGQETQYF. The DNA of the CDR3 is TGTGCCAGCAGCCGTCGGGGACAAGAGACCCAGTACTTC. Based on the CDR3 plus reference TRBV5-6 and TRBJ2-5, the full variable domain is DAGVTQSPTHLIKTRGQQVTLRCSPKSGHDTVSWYQQALGQGPQFIFQYYEEEERQRGNFPDRFSGHQFPNYSSELNVNALLLGDSALYLCASSRRGQETQYFGPGTRLLVL.

The gene calls are TRBV9 and TRBJ1-5, with TRBD1 as a possible D gene (6 bases). The CDR3 is 15 residues long. Looked up from germline, CDR1 is SGDLS and CDR2 is YYNGEE. With 0 bases removed from V and 5 bases from J, the gap between germline ends came to 12 bases. The CDR3 is CASSVGRSGDQPQHF. The CDR3 region has the DNA TGTGCCAGCAGCGTAGGAAGGTCAGGGGATCAGCCCCAGCATTTT.

V gene TRBV4-3 combines with J gene TRBJ1-5; TRBD1 is a possible D gene (5 bases). V lost 0 bases and J 4 bases, leaving 16 bases between the germline ends. The CDR3 runs to 17 residues. Germline assignment: CDR1 LGHNA and CDR2 YSLEER. The DNA for the CDR3 is TGCGCCAGCAGCCAAGATTGGAGGGGTCTAAGGAATCAGCCCCAGCATTTT. This sequence encodes CASSQDWRGLRNQPQHF.